The 4 T cell receptor beta chains given below trace back to one sample, sequenced in a study of cytomegalovirus exposure and HLA in healthy donors. Both 60 Vbeta primers and 13 Jbeta primers went into the PCR. Measured with immunoSEQ multiplex PCR; TCRdb has only the in-frame clones, and not every one. The profile covers 73,000 or so clones, with 70% to 90% appearing a single time and 5% to 8.5% taken by the ten largest. The source material was PBMCs. The receptors stem from a human donor in good health.

V and J are TRBV5-4 and TRBJ1-2; 7 nucleotides align to TRBD1. Germline-derived CDR1 and CDR2 are SGHNT and YYREEE (reference sequence). This CDR3 spans 15 amino acids. The V and J ends lost 2 bases and 7 bases, in that order; junction bases with no gene match: 11. CDR3 DNA sequence: TGTGCCAGCAGCTTCCAGGACAGGATAGGCCCTGGCTACACCTTC. Translating gives CASSFQDRIGPGYTF.

The rearrangement joins TRBV29-1 to TRBJ2-5; TRBD2 agrees at 10 bases. The germline gives CDR1 SQVTM, CDR2 ANQGSEA. This CDR3 comprises 16 residues. Trimming removed 1 base from V and 6 bases from J; junction bases left unmatched: 11. In DNA form, the CDR3 reads TGCAGCGTTGAAGGGCGGCTAGCGGGGGCACTCCAGACCCAGTACTTC. It codes for CSVEGRLAGALQTQYF.

V usage is TRBV6-1 and J usage is TRBJ2-5, with 8 bases fitting TRBD2. The DNA matches TRBJ2-7 better at its end, which makes the J call doubtful. The CDR3 contains 15 residues. Germline V lookup: CDR1 MNHNS, CDR2 SASEGT. The CDR3 region has the DNA TGTGCCAGCAGTGATATTGCGGGGGGATCCTACGAGCAGTACTTC. It specifies CASSDIAGGSYEQYF.

V is TRBV5-6 and J is TRBJ1-6; no clear D. CDR1 and CDR2 from the germline V gene are SGHDT and YYEEEE. Trimming removed 3 bases at V and 8 bases at J, with 15 bases between. The CDR3 is 15 residues long. In nucleotides, the CDR3 is TGTGCCAGCAGCTCAGGTGGGTCCCCGGATTCACCCCTCCACTTT. The encoded protein is CASSSGGSPDSPLHF.